The source of this T cell receptor beta chain is a study of shared clonotypes between healthy human individuals. Study context: Serving as donors were two women and a few men, whose ages spanned 18 to 49. General study findings and limits: Generation probabilities of non-shared clonotypes were lower (relative to those shared by all four donors). Larger estimated richness was generally seen in naive subsets than in memory subsets.

A CD45RA-negative memory subset and a CD45RA+ naive subset were separated from the CD4+ cells. Using immunoSEQ multiplex PCR, the repertoire was profiled, and TCRdb retains in-frame clones only, with some absent. The sample includes millions of clones, about 92% of them seen just once. Turning to this clone: Its matching antigen is unknown.

The receptor's source is a man aged 18 to 30 in good health. Sequenced sample: naive CD4+ T cells sorted from blood. Subset given: CD45RA+ positively selected.

The CDR3 protein is CASSRGTFGNTEAFF. The CDR3, as DNA: TGTGCCAGCAGCAGAGGGACGTTCGGGAACACTGAAGCTTTCTTT. The chain has TRBV28 and TRBJ1-1; a weak D match, TRBD1 (5 bases). Trimming shortened V by 6 bases and J by 1 base, and 15 bases separated the two germline ends. Germline V lookup: CDR1 MDHEN, CDR2 SYDVKM. The CDR3 contains 15 residues.